This T cell receptor (beta chain) was recorded in a study of T cells in women clearing cervical HPV infection. Study information: Women with histologically confirmed HPV16-related CIN3 or worse, 2 with invasive cancer, served as cases.

CDR1 and CDR2 from the germline V gene are DFQATT and SNEGSKA (reference sequence). This CDR3 region has 15 residues. The V segment lost 0 bases and the J segment 7 bases; nucleotides outside the gene matches: 8. Cervical HPV DNA detected by MY09/MY11 PCR, typed by dot-blot. Some clones are missing from TCRdb's copy, which holds only in-frame ones; the method was immunoSEQ multiplex PCR. This sample contains about 30,000 clones. As concerns this clone: The read stops 3 residues short of the end of the CDR3; the missing end is completed from the germline J gene.

V gene TRBV20-1 combines with J gene TRBJ2-5; 10 nucleotides align to TRBD2. The sequence was collected from a woman between 18 and 75 years old with a cervical HPV16 infection that either progressed to CIN3+ or cleared (not recorded which). The sample taken for sequencing was blood buffy coat. The sequenced part of the CDR3 DNA is TGCAGTGCTAGAGATATCCTAGCGGGGGATGGGACC. It yields the protein CSARDILAGDGT. The entire CDR3 protein is CSARDILAGDGTQYF.